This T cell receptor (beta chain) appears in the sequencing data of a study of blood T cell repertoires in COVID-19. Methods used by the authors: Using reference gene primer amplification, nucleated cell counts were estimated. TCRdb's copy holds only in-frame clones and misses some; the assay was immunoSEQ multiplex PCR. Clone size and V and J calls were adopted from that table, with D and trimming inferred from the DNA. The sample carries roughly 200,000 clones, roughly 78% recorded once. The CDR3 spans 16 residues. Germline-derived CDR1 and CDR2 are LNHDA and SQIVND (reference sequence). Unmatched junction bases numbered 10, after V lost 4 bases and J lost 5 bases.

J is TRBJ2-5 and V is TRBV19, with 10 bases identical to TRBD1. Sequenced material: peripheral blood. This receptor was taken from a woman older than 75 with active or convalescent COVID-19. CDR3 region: CASSTTRQGAGETQYF. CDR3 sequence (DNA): TGTGCCAGTAGTACAACCCGACAGGGGGCCGGGGAGACCCAGTACTTC.